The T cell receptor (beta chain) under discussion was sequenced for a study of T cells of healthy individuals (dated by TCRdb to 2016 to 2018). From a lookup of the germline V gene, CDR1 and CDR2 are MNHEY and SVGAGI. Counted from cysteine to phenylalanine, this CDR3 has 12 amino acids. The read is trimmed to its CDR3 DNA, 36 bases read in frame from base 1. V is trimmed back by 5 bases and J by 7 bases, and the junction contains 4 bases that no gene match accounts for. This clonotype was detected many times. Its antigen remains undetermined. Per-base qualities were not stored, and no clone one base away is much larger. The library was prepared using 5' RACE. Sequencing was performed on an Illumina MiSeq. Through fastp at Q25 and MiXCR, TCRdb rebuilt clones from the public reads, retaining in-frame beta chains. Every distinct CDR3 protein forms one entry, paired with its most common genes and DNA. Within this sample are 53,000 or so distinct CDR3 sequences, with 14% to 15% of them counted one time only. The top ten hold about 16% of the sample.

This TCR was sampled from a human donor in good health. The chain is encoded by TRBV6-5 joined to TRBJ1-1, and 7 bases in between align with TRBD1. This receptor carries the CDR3 CASSTRTGEAFF. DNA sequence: TGTGCCAGCAGTACCCGGACAGGTGAAGCTTTCTTT.